These 6 T cell receptor beta chains originate from one sample sequenced in a study of blood T cell repertoires in COVID-19. TCRdb's copy holds only in-frame clones and misses some; the assay was immunoSEQ multiplex PCR. The sample includes around 190,000 clones, roughly 85% of them seen just once. Material: peripheral blood. These receptors all stem from a woman aged 60-75 years with acute or convalescent COVID-19.

With respect to this clone: The sample holds other DNA sequences that translate to the same CDR3. V gene TRBV12-3 or TRBV12-4 combines with J gene TRBJ1-5, with unresolved D. The ends were cut back, 3 bases at V and 2 bases at J, with 5 bases in the middle. The CDR3 runs 13 residues. The CDR3 sequence: CASSLSGNQPQHF. The CDR3 DNA reads TGTGCCAGCAGTTTGAGTGGCAATCAGCCCCAGCATTTT.

The rearrangement links TRBV5-5 to TRBJ2-2, with D perhaps matching TRBD2 (5 bases). Germline V lookup: CDR1 SGHKS, CDR2 YYEKEE (reference sequence). The CDR3 contains 16 residues. Trimming stripped 4 bases from V and 6 bases from J, with 19 bases between. DNA for the CDR3: TGTGCCAGCAGCCCCGCGGGTGCCGGGATCGCCGGGGAGCTGTTTTTT. This codes for CASSPAGAGIAGELFF.

The chain couples TRBV19 to TRBJ1-1, with a weak D call TRBD1 (6 bases). From germline, CDR1 is LNHDA and CDR2 SQIVND (reference sequence). V was trimmed by 2 bases and J by 5 bases, leaving 12 bases between them. The CDR3 is 14 residues long. The CDR3 protein is CASSIQGLSTEAFF. The CDR3 coding sequence is TGTGCCAGTAGTATACAGGGGTTAAGTACTGAAGCTTTCTTT. The variable domain in full, with the rest retrieved from reference TRBV19 and TRBJ1-1, is DGGITQSPKYLFRKEGQNVTLSCEQNLNHDAMYWYRQDPGQGLRLIYYSQIVNDFQKGDIAEGYSVSREKKESFPLTVTSAQKNPTAFYLCASSIQGLSTEAFFGQGTRLTVV.

This clone showed up just once. The chain combines TRBV7-3 with TRBJ1-6; 8 bases map to TRBD1. V shed 4 bases, J shed 9 bases, and the junction held 5 bases outside the gene matches. The CDR3 runs 14 residues. The germline V gene has CDR1 SGHTA and CDR2 FQGTGA. The DNA of the CDR3 is TGTGCCAGCAGCTCCACCGGGACAGGTTCACCCCTCCACTTT. Protein sequence: CASSSTGTGSPLHF.

This chain joins TRBV27 and TRBJ1-5; 7 bases match TRBD1. CDR1 is MNHEY and CDR2 is SMNVEV in the germline V gene (reference sequence). There are 17 residues in the CDR3. With V trimmed by 5 bases and J by 0 bases, 10 bases remained unmatched. CDR3 loop: CASSPWRDRNSNQPQHF. The DNA of the CDR3 is TGTGCCAGCAGTCCATGGAGGGACAGAAATAGCAATCAGCCCCAGCATTTT.

CDR3 in DNA: TGTGCCAGTAGTCCAGATCCCGTACAGGGGGGCTATAGCAATCAGCCCCAGCATTTT. Its protein product is CASSPDPVQGGYSNQPQHF. The V gene is TRBV19, the J gene TRBJ1-5; 8 bases agree with TRBD1. In germline, CDR1 is LNHDA, CDR2 SQIVND (reference sequence). The CDR3 is made up of 19 amino acids. Trimming took 5 bases from V and 0 from J; bases not matched to a gene: 15.